These 29 T cell receptor beta chains originate from one sample sequenced in a study of blood T cells in healthy people across ages. A J-beta primer mix and a sample-barcoded 5' primer were used in a second PCR of about 7 to 11 cycles. MiXCR, run by TCRdb on the 5' RACE reads, gives a single entry per CDR3 protein. The table lists approximately 1,700,000 distinct CDR3 sequences, more than 35% of them singletons. The sample was blood. The receptor set was obtained from a human donor in good health.

The chain combines TRBV28 with TRBJ1-5; 7 bases are a match to TRBD1. Trimming cost V 7 bases and J 0 bases; bases outside gene matches: 9. This CDR3 has 16 residues. In germline, CDR1 is MDHEN, CDR2 SYDVKM. The CDR3 region is CASTNDRDFSNQPQHF. In nucleotides, the CDR3 is TGTGCCAGCACCAACGACAGGGACTTTAGCAATCAGCCCCAGCATTTT. The complete variable domain, with remaining parts taken from reference TRBV28 and TRBJ1-5, reads DVKVTQSSRYLVKRTGEKVFLECVQDMDHENMFWYRQDPGLGLRLIYFSYDVKMKEKGDIPEGYSVSREKKERFSLILESASTNQTSMYLCASTNDRDFSNQPQHFGDGTRLSIL.

This chain joins TRBV28 and TRBJ2-5; 8 positions agree with TRBD1. V shed 5 bases and J 11 bases; nucleotides not matched to a gene: 19. This CDR3 region has 16 residues. CDR1 MDHEN and CDR2 SYDVKM come from the germline V gene. In DNA, the CDR3 is TGTGCCAGCAGTACCCCCCGACAGGGGAACGCCTTGGGGCAGTACTTC. Translated: CASSTPRQGNALGQYF.

V is TRBV20-1 and J is TRBJ1-2, with D possibly matching TRBD1 (5 bases). Germline V gene data show CDR1 as DFQATT and CDR2 as SNEGSKA (reference sequence). This CDR3 spans 16 amino acids. V lost 5 bases, J lost 1 base, and 20 bases lay in between. CDR3 protein: CSAPPSPRAINYGYTF. The CDR3 DNA sequence: TGCAGTGCTCCCCCTTCCCCCAGGGCGATTAACTATGGCTACACCTTC.

The chain carries TRBV4-3 and TRBJ2-7; 8 bases are shared with TRBD1. This CDR3 region has 15 residues. Germline loops: CDR1 LGHNA, CDR2 YSLEER. The V and J ends lost 1 base and 4 bases, in that order; junction bases with no gene match: 6. The CDR3 nucleotides are TGCGCCAGCAGCCAAGGTACGGACAGGGTATACGAGCAGTACTTC. Its protein is CASSQGTDRVYEQYF.

This clonotype was seen a few times. J is TRBJ1-5 and V is TRBV5-6; 7 bases fit TRBD1. CDR1 is SGHDT and CDR2 is YYEEEE in the germline V gene. The CDR3 totals 14 residues. J lost 3 bases, V lost 3 bases, and 3 bases had no gene match. CDR3 region: CASSSDRFNQPQHF. In DNA, the CDR3 is TGTGCCAGCAGCTCGGACAGGTTCAATCAGCCCCAGCATTTT.

This clonotype occurred a few times. V usage is TRBV12-3 or TRBV12-4 and J usage is TRBJ2-1; 8 bases align to TRBD2. The CDR3 consists of 17 residues. With 1 base clipped from V and 7 bases from J, the junction kept 12 bases outside the gene matches. The CDR3 sequence: CASSLGRSGLVGNEQFF. CDR3 in DNA: TGTGCCAGCAGTTTAGGCCGATCGGGACTAGTTGGGAATGAGCAGTTCTTC.

The chain uses TRBV20-1 and TRBJ2-5; no definite D call. The ends were cut back, 6 bases at V and 0 bases at J, with 14 bases in the middle. This CDR3 region has 14 residues. The germline gives CDR1 DFQATT, CDR2 SNEGSKA (reference sequence). The CDR3 bases are TGCAGTGCCTACCTGGTTGGCCACCAAGAGACCCAGTACTTC. Residues: CSAYLVGHQETQYF.

The chain recombines TRBV3-1 with TRBJ1-5, with TRBD1 matching 8 bases. CDR1 is LGHDT and CDR2 is YNNKEL in the germline V gene (reference sequence). With V trimmed by 6 bases and J by 9 bases, 7 bases remained unmatched. CDR3 length: 13 amino acids. The CDR3 sequence: CASSPDRGRPQHF. The CDR3 DNA reads as TGTGCCAGCAGTCCTGACAGGGGAAGGCCCCAGCATTTT. The variable domain in full, with the rest retrieved from reference TRBV3-1 and TRBJ1-5, is DTAVSQTPKYLVTQMGNDKSIKCEQNLGHDTMYWYKQDSKKFLKIMFSYNNKELIINETVPNRFSPKSPDKAHLNLHINSLELGDSAVYFCASSPDRGRPQHFGDGTRLSIL.

The rearrangement joins TRBV6-2 or TRBV6-3 to TRBJ1-2, with 8 nucleotides matching TRBD1. CDR3 size: 15 residues. V lost 7 bases, J lost 2 bases, and 9 bases stayed unmatched. Germline V gene sequence: CDR1 MNHEY, CDR2 SVGEGT. This CDR3 reads CASKWTGRPNYGYTF. The CDR3 DNA is TGTGCCAGCAAATGGACAGGGCGTCCAAACTATGGCTACACCTTC.

At least ten counts were recorded for this clonotype. The chain recombines TRBV6-6 with TRBJ2-4; D gene ambiguous. Germline V gene lookup returns CDR1 MNHNY and CDR2 SVGAGI (reference sequence). Trimming took off 8 bases at V and 6 bases at J, with 11 bases between the two ends. The CDR3 runs 12 residues. CDR3 in DNA: TGTGCCAGCGGAAGCCTAGGAAACATTCAGTACTTC. Translating it yields CASGSLGNIQYF.

This clonotype was seen a few times. The gene calls are TRBV7-9 and TRBJ2-7; no clear D gene. Germline V gene sequence: CDR1 SEHNR, CDR2 FQNEAQ (reference sequence). This CDR3 comprises 15 residues. The V and J ends lost 4 bases and 0 bases respectively, with 13 bases between them. The CDR3 loop reads CASSSSYIRSYEQYF. The CDR3 DNA reads TGTGCCAGCAGCTCTAGTTACATACGCTCCTACGAGCAGTACTTC. Variable domain in full (rest from reference TRBV7-9 and TRBJ2-7): DTGVSQNPRHKITKRGQNVTFRCDPISEHNRLYWYRQTLGQGPEFLTYFQNEAQLEKSRLLSDRFSAERPKGSFSTLEIQRTEQGDSAMYLCASSSSYIRSYEQYFGPGTRLTVT.

This clonotype appeared once. The V gene is TRBV12-3 or TRBV12-4, the J gene TRBJ2-5; 10 bases fit TRBD1. The DNA end is more similar to TRBJ2-7, so the J call may be wrong. The CDR3 loop spans 14 amino acids. The CDR3 loop reads CASSGPGTGVEQYF. The DNA for the CDR3 is TGTGCCAGCAGCGGGCCGGGGACAGGGGTCGAGCAGTACTTC.

On this clonotype itself: Just one base apart from a much larger clone, this may be a read error. V is TRBV13 and J is TRBJ2-1; tentatively, D is TRBD1 (5 bases). Germline V gene lookup returns CDR1 PRHDT and CDR2 FYEKMQ (reference sequence). There are 14 residues in the CDR3. Here the CDR3 reads CASSLRQPYNEQVF. DNA of the CDR3: TGTGCCAGCAGCCTCCGACAGCCCTACAATGAGCAGGTCTTC.

The chain links TRBV20-1 to TRBJ2-5, with TRBD2 as a possible D gene (6 bases). The CDR3 spans 15 residues. Germline CDR1 reads DFQATT; CDR2 reads SNEGSKA (reference sequence). Trimming removed 0 bases from V and 5 bases from J, with 16 bases in between. The CDR3, as DNA: TGCAGTGCTAGAGATCCCCGGGAGATTGGGGAGACCCAGTACTTC. Translated: CSARDPREIGETQYF.

This clonotype was detected a few times. The chain uses TRBV20-1 and TRBJ2-7, with a tentative D call TRBD1 (6 bases). This CDR3 has 14 amino acids. Germline V CDR1 and CDR2: DFQATT, SNEGSKA (reference sequence). The ends were cut back, 2 bases at V and 7 bases at J, with 18 bases in the middle. The DNA of the CDR3 is TGCAGTGCTAGATTACCGGGACAAACGGAGGAGCAGTACTTC. Amino acids: CSARLPGQTEEQYF.

This sequence joins TRBV7-2 and TRBJ2-4; D perhaps matches TRBD1 (5 bases). The end of the DNA aligns better with TRBJ2-7, so the J call may be wrong. Germline CDR1 and CDR2: SGHTA and FQGNSA. The length of the CDR3 is 13 residues. CDR3 in amino acids: CASSFLRAAEQYF. CDR3 sequence (DNA): TGTGCCAGCAGCTTCCTCAGGGCCGCCGAGCAGTACTTC.

The chain employs TRBV4-3 and TRBJ2-3; TRBD2 matches 8 bases. This CDR3 has 21 residues. Losses at the gene ends were 3 bases for V and 6 bases for J; bases not matched to a gene: 26. The germline V gene encodes CDR1 LGHNA and CDR2 YSLEER. CDR3 protein: CASSQRPRGGRSIAREDTQYF. The CDR3 nucleotides read TGCGCCAGCAGCCAGAGGCCCCGGGGGGGGAGGTCTATTGCAAGGGAGGATACGCAGTATTTT.

This clonotype was detected only a few times. The chain employs TRBV20-1 and TRBJ2-1; the match to TRBD2 covers 8 bases. The CDR3 extends over 14 amino acids. Trimming cost V 2 bases and J 7 bases; bases outside gene matches: 7. From germline, CDR1 is DFQATT and CDR2 SNEGSKA (reference sequence). The CDR3 loop reads CSARSGGPPNEQFF. For the CDR3, the DNA is TGCAGTGCTAGATCGGGGGGGCCCCCAAATGAGCAGTTCTTC.

This clonotype was seen once. This chain uses TRBV12-3 or TRBV12-4 with TRBJ2-3; D remains ambiguous. This CDR3 comprises 14 residues. The V end lost 3 bases, the J end lost 6 bases, and 13 bases lay between the germline ends. The DNA of the CDR3 is TGTGCCAGCAGTTTTAGTTCGTCGAAGGATACGCAGTATTTT. Amino acids: CASSFSSSKDTQYF.

This clonotype has a handful of counts. The rearrangement uses TRBV7-2 and TRBJ2-2; D is possibly TRBD2 (7 bases). Per the germline V gene, CDR1 is SGHTA and CDR2 is FQGNSA. The V end lost 1 base, the J end lost 4 bases, and 16 bases lay between the germline ends. The CDR3 sequence is 17 residues long. The CDR3 region is CASSLDGAGASTGELFF. CDR3 coding DNA: TGTGCCAGCAGCTTAGATGGGGCGGGGGCGTCCACCGGGGAGCTGTTTTTT.

DNA for the CDR3: TGTGCCAGCTCACCAAGTCCGAGGAGAAGCTCCTACGAGCAGTACTTC. Protein: CASSPSPRRSSYEQYF. The chain links TRBV18 to TRBJ2-7; D is undetermined. CDR3 length equals 16 residues. Trimming cost V 2 bases and J 0 bases, with 14 bases left between them. Germline-derived CDR1 and CDR2 are KGHSH and LQKENI.

This clonotype was counted only a few times. The chain is built from TRBV29-1 and TRBJ1-1, with 10 bases matching TRBD1. The CDR3 length is 15 residues. Germline-derived CDR1 and CDR2 are SQVTM and ANQGSEA. The J segment lost 5 bases and the V segment lost 4 bases, leaving 10 bases of the junction unmatched. CDR3 sequence reads: CSVVGTGVARTEAFF. CDR3 DNA: TGCAGCGTTGTGGGGACAGGGGTGGCTCGGACTGAAGCTTTCTTT.

This sequence joins TRBV2 and TRBJ2-7; D gene ambiguous. The CDR3 is 12 residues long. V lost 0 bases, J lost 4 bases, and 4 bases lay in between. In germline, CDR1 is SNHLY, CDR2 FYNNEI. CDR3 loop: CASSEADYEQYF. The CDR3, as DNA: TGTGCCAGCAGTGAAGCGGATTACGAGCAGTACTTC.

The chain carries TRBV2 and TRBJ1-5, with D possibly TRBD1 on 5 matching bases. The germline V gene has CDR1 SNHLY and CDR2 FYNNEI. Trimming left V 4 bases short and J 9 bases short, with 25 bases between. CDR3 length equals 17 residues. The CDR3 protein is CASSVVSSRDPSGPQHF. As DNA, the CDR3 is TGTGCCAGCAGTGTGGTCTCGAGCCGGGACCCTTCCGGGCCCCAGCATTTT. Filled out from reference TRBV2 and TRBJ1-5, the complete variable domain reads EPEVTQTPSHQVTQMGQEVILRCVPISNHLYFYWYRQILGQKVEFLVSFYNNEISEKSEIFDDQFSVERPDGSNFTLKIRSTKLEDSAMYFCASSVVSSRDPSGPQHFGDGTRLSIL.

The rearrangement joins TRBV2 to TRBJ1-2; 8 bases are a match to TRBD1. The CDR3 extends over 16 amino acids. The J segment lost 1 base and the V segment lost 3 bases, leaving 7 bases of the junction unmatched. The germline CDR1 and CDR2 sequences are SNHLY and FYNNEI. In DNA form, the CDR3 reads TGTGCCAGCAGTGAGGGGGACAGGAGGCTTAACTATGGCTACACCTTC. It is translated as CASSEGDRRLNYGYTF.

This clonotype came up a few times. The chain uses TRBV3-1 and TRBJ1-2; D is uncertain. Germline CDR1 reads LGHDT; CDR2 reads YNNKEL (reference sequence). V was clipped by 5 bases and J by 3 bases, with 16 bases between them. The CDR3 extends over 15 amino acids. The CDR3 reads CASSSTPLRHYGYTF. The CDR3, as DNA: TGTGCCAGCAGCTCGACGCCCCTAAGGCACTATGGCTACACCTTC. Supplemented by reference TRBV3-1 and TRBJ1-2, the full variable domain reads DTAVSQTPKYLVTQMGNDKSIKCEQNLGHDTMYWYKQDSKKFLKIMFSYNNKELIINETVPNRFSPKSPDKAHLNLHINSLELGDSAVYFCASSSTPLRHYGYTFGSGTRLTVV.

This clonotype was seen more than once but under ten times. An end of the junction does not agree with germline; a read error may underlie this. V and J are TRBV18 and TRBJ2-5; no firm D call. Germline CDR1 is KGHSH and CDR2 is LQKENI. This CDR3 is 13 amino acids long. CDR3 in DNA: TGTGCCGGCTCATCGACACGTCAAGAGACCCAGTACTTC. It yields the protein CAGSSTRQETQYF.

This clonotype has only a few counts. J is TRBJ1-1 and V is TRBV27, with D unclear. Trimming removed 7 bases from V and 11 bases from J, with 14 bases in between. The CDR3 has 11 amino acids. Germline lookup yields CDR1 MNHEY and CDR2 SMNVEV (reference sequence). The CDR3 spells CASILGSRAFF. CDR3 nucleotide sequence: TGTGCCAGCATTCTAGGTAGCAGGGCTTTCTTT.

This sequence joins TRBV11-2 and TRBJ2-6, with TRBD1 matching 7 bases. From germline, CDR1 is SGHAT and CDR2 FQNNGV. The CDR3 contains 16 residues. After removal of 5 bases from V and 2 bases from J, the junction contained 6 bases not matched to a gene. CDR3 region: CASSDARGPGANVLTF. The CDR3 DNA is TGTGCCAGCAGCGACGCGAGGGGGCCTGGGGCCAACGTCCTGACTTTC. The entire variable domain, with the rest obtained from reference TRBV11-2 and TRBJ2-6, is as follows: EAGVAQSPRYKIIEKRQSVAFWCNPISGHATLYWYQQILGQGPKLLIQFQNNGVVDDSQLPKDRFSAERLKGVDSTLKIQPAKLEDSAVYLCASSDARGPGANVLTFGAGSRLTVL.